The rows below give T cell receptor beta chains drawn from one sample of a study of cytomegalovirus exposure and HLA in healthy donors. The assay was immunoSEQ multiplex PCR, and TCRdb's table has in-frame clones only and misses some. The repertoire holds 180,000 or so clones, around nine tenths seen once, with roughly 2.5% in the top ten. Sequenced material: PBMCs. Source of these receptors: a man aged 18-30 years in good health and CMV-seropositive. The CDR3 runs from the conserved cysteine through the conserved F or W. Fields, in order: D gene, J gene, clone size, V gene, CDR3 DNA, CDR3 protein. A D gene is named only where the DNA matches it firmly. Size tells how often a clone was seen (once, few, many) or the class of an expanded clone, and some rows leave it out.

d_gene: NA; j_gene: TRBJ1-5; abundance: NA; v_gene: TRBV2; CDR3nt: TGTGCCAGCAGTGACTTGGGCAGTTGGGTTCAGCCCCAGCATTTT; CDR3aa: CASSDLGSWVQPQHF
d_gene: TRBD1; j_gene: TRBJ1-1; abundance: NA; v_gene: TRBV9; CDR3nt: TGTGCCAGCAGCGTAGAGGCCCAGGGGGACACTGAAGCTTTCTTT; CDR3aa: CASSVEAQGDTEAFF
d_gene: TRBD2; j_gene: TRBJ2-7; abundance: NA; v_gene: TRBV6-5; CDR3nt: TGTGCCAGCAGTTACCAGACTAGCGGGGTGCAGTACTTC; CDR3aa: CASSYQTSGVQYF
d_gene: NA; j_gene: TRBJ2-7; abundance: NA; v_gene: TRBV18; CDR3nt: TGTGCCAGCTCTAGCAGGGGAGTTTTTTACGAGCAGTACTTC; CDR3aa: CASSSRGVFYEQYF
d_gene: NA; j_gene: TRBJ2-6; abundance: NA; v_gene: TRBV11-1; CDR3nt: TGTGCCAGCAGCTTAGGAGTCTCTGGGGCCAACGTCCTGACTTTC; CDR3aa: CASSLGVSGANVLTF
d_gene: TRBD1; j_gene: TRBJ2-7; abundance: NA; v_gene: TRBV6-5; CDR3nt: TGTGCCAGCAGTTCTTCCAGACAGGGGAACTACGAGCAGTACTTC; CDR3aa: CASSSSRQGNYEQYF
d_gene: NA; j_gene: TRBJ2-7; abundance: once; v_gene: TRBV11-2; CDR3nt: TGTGCCAGCAGCTACCCCGCCCAGGTGTACGAGCAGTACTTC; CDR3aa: CASSYPAQVYEQYF
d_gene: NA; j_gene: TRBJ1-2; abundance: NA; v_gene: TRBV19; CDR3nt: TGTGCCAGTAGTACGGGCAGGGGTGGCTACACCTTC; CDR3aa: CASSTGRGGYTF
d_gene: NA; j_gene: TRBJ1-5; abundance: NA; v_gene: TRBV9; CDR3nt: TGTGCCAGCAGCTCAAAGCGGGGGAGCAATCAGCCCCAGCATTTT; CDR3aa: CASSSKRGSNQPQHF
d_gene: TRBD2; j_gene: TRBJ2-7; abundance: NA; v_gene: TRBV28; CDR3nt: TGTGCCAGCAGTTCCTGGGGCGCTAGCGGGAGCGAGCAGTACTTC; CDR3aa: CASSSWGASGSEQYF
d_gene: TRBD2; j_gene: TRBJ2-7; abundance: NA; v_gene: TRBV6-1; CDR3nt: TGTGCCAGCAGTGAAGGACTAGCGGGAGTTTACGAGCAGTACTTC; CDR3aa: CASSEGLAGVYEQYF
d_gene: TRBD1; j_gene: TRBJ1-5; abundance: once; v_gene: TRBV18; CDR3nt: TGTGCCAGCTCTTCCTCCGGGACAGAGAACAATCAGCCCCAGCATTTT; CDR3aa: CASSSSGTENNQPQHF
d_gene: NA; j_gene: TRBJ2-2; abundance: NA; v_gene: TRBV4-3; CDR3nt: TGCGCCAGCAGCCAAGATATGGGCAGGGGTAATGCCGGGGAGCTGTTTTTT; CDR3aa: CASSQDMGRGNAGELFF
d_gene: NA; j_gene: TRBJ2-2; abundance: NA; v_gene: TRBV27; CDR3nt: TGTGCCAGCAGTTCAGGACTGGTTAACACCGGGGAGCTGTTTTTT; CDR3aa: CASSSGLVNTGELFF
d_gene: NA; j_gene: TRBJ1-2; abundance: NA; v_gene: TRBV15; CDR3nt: TGTGCCACCAGCAGTGGGGGAGGGAATGGCTACACCTTC; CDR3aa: CATSSGGGNGYTF
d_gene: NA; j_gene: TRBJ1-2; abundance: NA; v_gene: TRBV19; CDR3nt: TGTGCCAGTAATCCGGACAGCCCTATGGCCTATGGCTACACCTTC; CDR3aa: CASNPDSPMAYGYTF
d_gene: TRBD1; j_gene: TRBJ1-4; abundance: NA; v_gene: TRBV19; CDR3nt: TGTGCCACTAATCGGGGGACAGGGAATGAAAAACTGTTTTTT; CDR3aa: CATNRGTGNEKLFF
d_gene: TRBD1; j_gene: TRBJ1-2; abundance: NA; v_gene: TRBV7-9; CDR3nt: TGTGCCAGCAGCTTACGGGACAGGGGTAACTATGGCTACACCTTC; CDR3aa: CASSLRDRGNYGYTF
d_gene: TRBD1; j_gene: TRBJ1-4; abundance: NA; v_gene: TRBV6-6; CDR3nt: TGTGCCAGCAGCCGTACCCAATCCGGGACAGGGGAAAAACTGTTTTTT; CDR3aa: CASSRTQSGTGEKLFF
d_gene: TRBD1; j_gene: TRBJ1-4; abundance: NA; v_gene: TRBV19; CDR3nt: TGTGCCAGTAGTCCTGGGGACAGGAGAGGGGAAAAACTGTTTTTT; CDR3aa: CASSPGDRRGEKLFF
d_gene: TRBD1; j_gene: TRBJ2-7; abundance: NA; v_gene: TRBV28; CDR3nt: TGTGCCAGCAGTCTCGTGGGGACAGGGGGCACGCAGTACTTC; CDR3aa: CASSLVGTGGTQYF
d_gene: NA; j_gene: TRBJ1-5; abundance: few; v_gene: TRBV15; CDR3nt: TGTGCCACCAGCAGATCAGGGCTTAGCAATCAGCCCCAGCATTTT; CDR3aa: CATSRSGLSNQPQHF
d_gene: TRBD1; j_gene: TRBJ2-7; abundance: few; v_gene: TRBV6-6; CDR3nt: TGTGCCAGCAGGTCGACAGGGACCTACGAGCAGTACTTC; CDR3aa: CASRSTGTYEQYF
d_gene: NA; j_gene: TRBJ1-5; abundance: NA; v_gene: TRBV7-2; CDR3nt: TGTGCCAGCAGCTTTCTGGCCAATCAGCCCCAGCATTTT; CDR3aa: CASSFLANQPQHF
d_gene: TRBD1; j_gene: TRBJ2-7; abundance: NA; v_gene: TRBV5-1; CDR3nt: TGCGCCAGCAGCTTAGGGACAGGGGAGCTCGAGCAGTACTTC; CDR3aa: CASSLGTGELEQYF
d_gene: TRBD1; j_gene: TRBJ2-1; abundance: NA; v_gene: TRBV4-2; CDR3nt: TGTGCCAGCAGCCAAGATGTGGCAGGGGGCCCCAATGAGCAGTTCTTC; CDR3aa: CASSQDVAGGPNEQFF
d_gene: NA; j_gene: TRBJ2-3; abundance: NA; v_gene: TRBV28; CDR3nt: TGTGCCAGCTCCAGTGGCGGGACCGACACAGATACGCAGTATTTT; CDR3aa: CASSSGGTDTDTQYF
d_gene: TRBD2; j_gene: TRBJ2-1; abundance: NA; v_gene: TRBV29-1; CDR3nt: TGCAGCGTTGAAGGTACTAGCGGGTCCTCCAATGAGCAGTTCTTC; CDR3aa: CSVEGTSGSSNEQFF
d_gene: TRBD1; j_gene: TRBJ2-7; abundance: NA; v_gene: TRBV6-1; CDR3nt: TGTGCCAGCAGTGCCCCGGGACAGGGCAGCTACGAGCAGTACTTC; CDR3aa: CASSAPGQGSYEQYF
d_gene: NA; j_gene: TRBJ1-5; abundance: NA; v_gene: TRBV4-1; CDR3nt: TGCGCCAGCAGCCAAGTACAGGGACCTCGCAATCAGCCCCAGCATTTT; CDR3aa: CASSQVQGPRNQPQHF
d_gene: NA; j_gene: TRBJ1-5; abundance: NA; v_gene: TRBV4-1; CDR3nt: TGCGCCAGCAGCCAAGATCAGTCCAGTAAATATCAGCCCCAGCATTTT; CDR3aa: CASSQDQSSKYQPQHF
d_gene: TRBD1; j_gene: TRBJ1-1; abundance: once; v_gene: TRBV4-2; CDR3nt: TGTGCCAGCAGCCCCGACAGGGGTGGGGCTTTCTTT; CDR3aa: CASSPDRGGAFF
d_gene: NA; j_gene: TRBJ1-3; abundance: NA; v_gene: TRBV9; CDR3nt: TGTGCCAGCAGCCGGGCCGCAGGGGAGTACGACACCATATATTTT; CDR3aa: CASSRAAGEYDTIYF
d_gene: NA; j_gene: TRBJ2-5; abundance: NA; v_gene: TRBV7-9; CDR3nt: TGTGCCAGCAGCCGCCAGGGCCAAGAGACCCAGTACTTC; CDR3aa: CASSRQGQETQYF
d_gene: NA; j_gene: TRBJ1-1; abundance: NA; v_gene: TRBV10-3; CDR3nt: TGTGCCATCAGCGGGAAATCGAACACTGAAGCTTTCTTT; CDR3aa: CAISGKSNTEAFF
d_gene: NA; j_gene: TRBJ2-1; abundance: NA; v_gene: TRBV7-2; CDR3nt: TGTGCCAGCAGCCCGAGCGGGCGCTCCTACAATGAGCAGTTCTTC; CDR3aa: CASSPSGRSYNEQFF
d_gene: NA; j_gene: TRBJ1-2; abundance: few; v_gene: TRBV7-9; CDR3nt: TGTGCCAGCAGCCCACTGTCCCCTCTCTACTATGGCTACACCTTC; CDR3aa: CASSPLSPLYYGYTF
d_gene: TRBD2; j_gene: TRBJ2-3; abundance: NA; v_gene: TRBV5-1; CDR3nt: TGCGCCAGCAGCCCAGGACTAGCAACAGATACGCAGTATTTT; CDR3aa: CASSPGLATDTQYF
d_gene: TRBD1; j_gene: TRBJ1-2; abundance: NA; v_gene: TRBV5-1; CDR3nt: TGCGCCAGCAGCGCGGGGACAGGGTATAGCGGCCACACCTTC; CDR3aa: CASSAGTGYSGHTF
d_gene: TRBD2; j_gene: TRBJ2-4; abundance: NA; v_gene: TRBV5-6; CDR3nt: TGTGCCAGCAGCTTCCCAACTAGCGGGAGACACATTCAGTACTTC; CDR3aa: CASSFPTSGRHIQYF
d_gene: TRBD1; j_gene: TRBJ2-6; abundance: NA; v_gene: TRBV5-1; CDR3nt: TGCGCCAGCAGCGGACAGGGGGCTGGGGCCAACGTCCTGACTTTC; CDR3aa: CASSGQGAGANVLTF
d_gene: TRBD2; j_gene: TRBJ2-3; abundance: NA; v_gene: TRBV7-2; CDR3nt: TGTGCCAGCAGCTCCGTAGCGGGGGCTTCCACAGATACGCAGTATTTT; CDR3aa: CASSSVAGASTDTQYF
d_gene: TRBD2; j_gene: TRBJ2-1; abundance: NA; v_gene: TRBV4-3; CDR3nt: TGCGCCAGCAGCCGAAGCGGGGGTGAGCAGTTCTTC; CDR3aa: CASSRSGGEQFF
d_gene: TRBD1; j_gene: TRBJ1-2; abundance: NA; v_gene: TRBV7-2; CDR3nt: TGTGCCAGCAGCGCCAACAGGGGGAACTATGGCTACACCTTC; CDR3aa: CASSANRGNYGYTF
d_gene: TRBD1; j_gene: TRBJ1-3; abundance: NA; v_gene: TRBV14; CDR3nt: TGTGCCAGCAGCCGGGGACAGGGGAGGTTTGGAAACACCATATATTTT; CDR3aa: CASSRGQGRFGNTIYF
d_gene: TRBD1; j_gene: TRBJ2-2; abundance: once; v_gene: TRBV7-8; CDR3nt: TGTGCCAGCAGCCCCAGGACAGGGTCAAACACCGGGGAGCTGTTTTTT; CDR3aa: CASSPRTGSNTGELFF
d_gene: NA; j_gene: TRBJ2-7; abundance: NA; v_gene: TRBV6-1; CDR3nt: TGTGCCAGCTTGGGAGAGTACGAGCAGTACTTC; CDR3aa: CASLGEYEQYF
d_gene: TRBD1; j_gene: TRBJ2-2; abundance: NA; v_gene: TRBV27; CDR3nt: TGTGCCAGCACCCCTTACGGGACAGGGGTGACCGGGGAGCTGTTTTTT; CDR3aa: CASTPYGTGVTGELFF
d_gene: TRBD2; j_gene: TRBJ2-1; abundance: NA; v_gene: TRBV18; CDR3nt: TGTGCCAGCTCACCATATCAGGGAACTAGCGGGAGATTGGGGAATGAGCAGTTCTTC; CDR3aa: CASSPYQGTSGRLGNEQFF